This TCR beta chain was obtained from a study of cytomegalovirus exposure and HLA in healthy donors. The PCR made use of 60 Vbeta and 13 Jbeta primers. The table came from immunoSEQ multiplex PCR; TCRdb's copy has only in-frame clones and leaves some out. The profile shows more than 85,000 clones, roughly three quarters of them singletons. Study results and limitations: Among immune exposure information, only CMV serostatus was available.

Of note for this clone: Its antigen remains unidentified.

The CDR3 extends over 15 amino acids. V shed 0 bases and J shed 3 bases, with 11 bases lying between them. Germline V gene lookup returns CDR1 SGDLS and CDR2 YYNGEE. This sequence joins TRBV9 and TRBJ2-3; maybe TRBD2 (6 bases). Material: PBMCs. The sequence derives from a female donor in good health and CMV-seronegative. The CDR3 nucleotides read TGTGCCAGCAGCGTAGAACTAGCTCCGACAGATACGCAGTATTTT. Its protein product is CASSVELAPTDTQYF.